This TCR beta chain was identified in a study of radiation and T cells in renal cell carcinoma (dated by TCRdb to 2020 to 2021). Some background on the complete study: Samples came from a clinical trial, in which primary renal cell carcinomas received 15 Gy stereotactic body radiation therapy followed by nephrectomy 4 weeks later. In total, 53 samples, comprising around 25 tumors and approximately 27 peripheral blood samples, were subjected to TCR beta sequencing. A total of 4,016,671 unique CDR3 nucleotide sequences, encoding 2.5 million to 3 million unique CDR3 amino acid sequences, were found across all 50 or so samples.

Worth noting for this clone: There is no known antigen for this receptor. No per-base quality is available; no much larger clone lies one base away.

General conclusions and limits of the study: Because the trial had a single-armed design, the trial could not examine how radiation dose or scheduling affected the TCR repertoire. Changes in the blood repertoire were not tracked past 4 weeks after treatment. No pretreatment tumor biopsies were available, so the baseline intratumoral presence of clonotypes could not be determined. An increase in top tumor clonotypes in blood was observed from baseline to 2 weeks post-radiation, followed by contraction by 4 weeks, which was taken to suggest transient expansion of tumor-resident clones.

Per the publication, the time point label means: baseline pretreatment blood. What this sample's treatment or condition label stands for: 15 Gy SBRT to primary tumor, nephrectomy 4 weeks later. To follow tumor-enriched clonotypes, peripheral blood was collected serially from radiation-treated patients at baseline and again at 2 weeks and 4 weeks after SBRT. All patients had renal cell carcinoma with clear cell pathology. Genomic DNA for TCR sequencing was prepared using the QIAamp DNA Blood Mini Kit (Qiagen). The analyses included only samples that passed all quality control checks. TCR beta libraries were generated from genomic DNA with the immunoSEQ kit, following the manufacturer's recommendations. To prepare the libraries, a first multiplex PCR with proprietary primers was run, followed by a second PCR that added unique barcodes, and a bead cleanup was done after each round. Each sample batch included a kit-provided positive control reaction and a negative control reaction. The final libraries were assessed on an Agilent 4200 TapeStation D1000 ScreenTape, pooled by volume, and quantified by qPCR. Sequencing ran on an Illumina NextSeq500 with a MidOutput 150-cycle cartridge, using 156 Read1 and 15 Index1 cycles with kit custom primers. The pooled library was loaded at 0.8 to 1 pM, and approximately 20% PhiX control was spiked in. Concerning the study's data processing: Vendor-processed data were analyzed in R, with a clonotype defined as all T cells sharing the same CDR3 nucleotide sequence. For clone abundance analyses, frequencies were normalized to the 10,000 most abundant clones per sample. Public T cell clones, which averaged fewer than five per sample, were removed prior to analysis. Tumor-enriched and baseline blood-enriched clonotypes were defined by at least a 32-fold difference in abundance between compartments. A beta-binomial differential abundance model was applied to find clonotypes that expanded or contracted between blood time points. Tumor-blood repertoire similarity was measured with the Baroni-Urbani and Buser coefficient, and groups were compared using two-tailed Wilcoxon tests in R. TCRdb's version of the immuneACCESS table is confined to in-frame rearrangements and falls short of the full clone set. An unresolved V gene accounts for under half of the shortfall where checked; the remainder is of unknown origin. V and J calls and clone size are copied from that table; D and trimming were computed from the DNA. Present in this sample are roughly 150,000 clones, 88% of which were seen just once. 4.1% of the sample rests with the top ten.

The receptor was isolated from an older woman with renal cell carcinoma. This material consisted of blood, taken from a patient whose treatment included radiotherapy and nephrectomy.

The DNA sequence reads TGTGCCAGCAGCTTGAGGGCAGGGTTTCGGGAAAAACTGTTTTTT. Its coded protein is CASSLRAGFREKLFF. The chain joins TRBV5-4 to TRBJ1-4; TRBD1 could be the D gene, as 5 bases match. CDR1 and CDR2 are drawn from the germline V gene (reference sequence): SGHNT, YYREEE. V is pared back by 1 base and J by 8 bases, with 15 bases lying between the germline termini. The CDR3 contains 15 residues, cysteine and phenylalanine counted. Solely the CDR3 DNA is kept, with 45 bases framed from the first base.